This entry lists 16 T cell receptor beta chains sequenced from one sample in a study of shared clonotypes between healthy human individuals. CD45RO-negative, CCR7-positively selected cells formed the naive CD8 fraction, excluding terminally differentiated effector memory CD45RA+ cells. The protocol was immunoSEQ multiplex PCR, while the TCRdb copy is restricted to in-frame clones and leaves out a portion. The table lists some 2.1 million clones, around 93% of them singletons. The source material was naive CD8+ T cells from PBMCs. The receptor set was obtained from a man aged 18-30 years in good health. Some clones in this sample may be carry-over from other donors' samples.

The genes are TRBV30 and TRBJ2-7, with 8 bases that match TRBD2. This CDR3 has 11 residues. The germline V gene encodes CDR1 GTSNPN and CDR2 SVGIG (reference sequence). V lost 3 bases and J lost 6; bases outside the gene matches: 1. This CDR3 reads CAWRAGGEQYF. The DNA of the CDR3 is TGTGCCTGGAGGGCGGGAGGCGAGCAGTACTTC.

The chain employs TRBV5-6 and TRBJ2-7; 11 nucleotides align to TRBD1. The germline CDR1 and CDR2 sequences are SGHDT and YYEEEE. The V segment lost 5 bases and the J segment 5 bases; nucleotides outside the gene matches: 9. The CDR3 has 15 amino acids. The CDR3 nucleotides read TGTGCCAGCAGTTCTACCGGGACAGGGGGTCACGAGCAGTACTTC. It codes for CASSSTGTGGHEQYF.

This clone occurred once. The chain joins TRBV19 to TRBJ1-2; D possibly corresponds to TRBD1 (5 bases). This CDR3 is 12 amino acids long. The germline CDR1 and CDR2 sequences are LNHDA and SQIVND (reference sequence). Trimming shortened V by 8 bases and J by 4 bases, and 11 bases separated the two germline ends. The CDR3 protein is CASGWGTYGYTF. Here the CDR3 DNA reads TGTGCCAGTGGTTGGGGCACCTATGGCTACACCTTC. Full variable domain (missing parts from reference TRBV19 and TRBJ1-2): DGGITQSPKYLFRKEGQNVTLSCEQNLNHDAMYWYRQDPGQGLRLIYYSQIVNDFQKGDIAEGYSVSREKKESFPLTVTSAQKNPTAFYLCASGWGTYGYTFGSGTRLTVV.

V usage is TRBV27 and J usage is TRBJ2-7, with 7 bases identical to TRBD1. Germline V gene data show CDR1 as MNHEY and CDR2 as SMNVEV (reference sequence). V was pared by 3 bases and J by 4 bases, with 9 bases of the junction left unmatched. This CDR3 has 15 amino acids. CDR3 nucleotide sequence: TGTGCCAGCAGTTTGCGGACAGGTCACTTATACGAGCAGTACTTC. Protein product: CASSLRTGHLYEQYF.

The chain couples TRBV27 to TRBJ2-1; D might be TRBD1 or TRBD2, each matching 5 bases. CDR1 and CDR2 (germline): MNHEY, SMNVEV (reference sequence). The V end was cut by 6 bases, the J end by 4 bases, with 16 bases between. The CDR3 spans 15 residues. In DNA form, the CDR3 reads TGTGCCAGCAGCACCGGGACCCTAGGTTACAATGAGCAGTTCTTC. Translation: CASSTGTLGYNEQFF.

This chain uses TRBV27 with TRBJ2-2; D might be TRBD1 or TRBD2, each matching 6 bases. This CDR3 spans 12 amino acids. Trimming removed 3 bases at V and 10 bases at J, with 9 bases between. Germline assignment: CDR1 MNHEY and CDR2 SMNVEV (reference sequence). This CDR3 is CASSFGGPELFF. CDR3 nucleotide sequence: TGTGCCAGCAGTTTTGGGGGGCCGGAGCTGTTTTTT.

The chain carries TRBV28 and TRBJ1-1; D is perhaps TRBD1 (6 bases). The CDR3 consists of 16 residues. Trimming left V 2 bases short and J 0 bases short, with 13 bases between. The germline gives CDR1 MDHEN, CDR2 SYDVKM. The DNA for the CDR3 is TGTGCCAGCAGTTTAATTGTAGGGGGGATGAACACTGAAGCTTTCTTT. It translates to CASSLIVGGMNTEAFF.

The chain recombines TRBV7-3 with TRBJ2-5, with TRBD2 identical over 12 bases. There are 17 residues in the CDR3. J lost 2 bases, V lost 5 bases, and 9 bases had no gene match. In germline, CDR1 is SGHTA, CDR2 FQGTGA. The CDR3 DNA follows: TGTGCCAGCAGCCCCGGACTAGCGGGAAGGGGGCAAGAGACCCAGTACTTC. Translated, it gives CASSPGLAGRGQETQYF. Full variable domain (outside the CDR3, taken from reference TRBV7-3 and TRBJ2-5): GAGVSQTPSNKVTEKGKYVELRCDPISGHTALYWYRQSLGQGPEFLIYFQGTGAADDSGLPNDRFFAVRPEGSVSTLKIQRTERGDSAVYLCASSPGLAGRGQETQYFGPGTRLLVL.

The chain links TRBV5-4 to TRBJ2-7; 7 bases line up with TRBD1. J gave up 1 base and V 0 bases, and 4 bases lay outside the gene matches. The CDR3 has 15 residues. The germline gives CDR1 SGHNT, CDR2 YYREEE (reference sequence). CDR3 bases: TGTGCCAGCAGCTTGGGGACAGGAACATCCTACGAGCAGTACTTC. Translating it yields CASSLGTGTSYEQYF. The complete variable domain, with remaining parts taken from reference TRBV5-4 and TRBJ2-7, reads ETGVTQSPTHLIKTRGQQVTLRCSSQSGHNTVSWYQQALGQGPQFIFQYYREEENGRGNFPPRFSGLQFPNYSSELNVNALELDDSALYLCASSLGTGTSYEQYFGPGTRLTVT.

CDR3: CAIRGGLNTEAFF. As DNA, the CDR3 is TGTGCCATCAGGGGCGGCCTGAACACTGAAGCTTTCTTT. J is TRBJ1-1 and V is TRBV10-3; D gene unclear. This CDR3 is built from 13 residues. Per germline, CDR1 ENHRY and CDR2 SYGVKD. Trimming left V 6 bases short and J 0 bases short, with 8 bases between.

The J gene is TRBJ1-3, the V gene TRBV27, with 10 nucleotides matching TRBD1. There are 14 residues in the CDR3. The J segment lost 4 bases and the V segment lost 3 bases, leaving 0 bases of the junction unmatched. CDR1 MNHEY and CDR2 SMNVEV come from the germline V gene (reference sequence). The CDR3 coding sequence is TGTGCCAGCAGTTTGGACAGGGGGGGAAACACCATATATTTT. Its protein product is CASSLDRGGNTIYF.

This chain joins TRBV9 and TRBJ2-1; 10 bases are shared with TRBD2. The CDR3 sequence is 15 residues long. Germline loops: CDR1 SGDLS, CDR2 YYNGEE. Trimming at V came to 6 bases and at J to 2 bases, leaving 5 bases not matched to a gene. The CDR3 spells CASTLAGDPYNEQFF. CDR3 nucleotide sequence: TGTGCCAGCACCCTAGCGGGAGACCCCTACAATGAGCAGTTCTTC. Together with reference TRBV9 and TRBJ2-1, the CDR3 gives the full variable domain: DSGVTQTPKHLITATGQRVTLRCSPRSGDLSVYWYQQSLDQGLQFLIQYYNGEERAKGNILERFSAQQFPDLHSELNLSSLELGDSALYFCASTLAGDPYNEQFFGPGTRLTVL.

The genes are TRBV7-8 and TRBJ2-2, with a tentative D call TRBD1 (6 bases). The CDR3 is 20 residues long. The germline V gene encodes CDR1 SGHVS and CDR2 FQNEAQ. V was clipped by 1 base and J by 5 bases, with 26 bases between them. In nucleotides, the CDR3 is TGTGCCAGCAGCTTAGAAGGAGTCAGGGGTCTCTCATGGGGAACCGGGGAGCTGTTTTTT. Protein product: CASSLEGVRGLSWGTGELFF.

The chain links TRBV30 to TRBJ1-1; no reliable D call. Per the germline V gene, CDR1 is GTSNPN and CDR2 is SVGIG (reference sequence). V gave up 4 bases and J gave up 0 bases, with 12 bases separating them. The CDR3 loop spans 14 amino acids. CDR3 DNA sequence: TGTGCCTGGAAGAGCGGGGATATGAACACTGAAGCTTTCTTT. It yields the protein CAWKSGDMNTEAFF. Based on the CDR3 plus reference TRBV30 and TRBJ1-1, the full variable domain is SQTIHQWPATLVQPVGSPLSLECTVEGTSNPNLYWYRQAAGRGLQLLFYSVGIGQISSEVPQNLSASRPQDRQFILSSKKLLLSDSGFYLCAWKSGDMNTEAFFGQGTRLTVV.

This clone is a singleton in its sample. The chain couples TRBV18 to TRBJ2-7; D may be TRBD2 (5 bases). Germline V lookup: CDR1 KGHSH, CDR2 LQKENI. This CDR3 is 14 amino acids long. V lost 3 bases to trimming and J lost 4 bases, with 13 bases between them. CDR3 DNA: TGTGCCAGCTCACCTTCCCGGGAAAATTACGAGCAGTACTTC. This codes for CASSPSRENYEQYF.

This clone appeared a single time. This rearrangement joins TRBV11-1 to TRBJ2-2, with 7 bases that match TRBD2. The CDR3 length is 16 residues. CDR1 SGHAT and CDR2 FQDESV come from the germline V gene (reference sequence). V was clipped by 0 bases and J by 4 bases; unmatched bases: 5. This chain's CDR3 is CASSLAGGPVTGELFF. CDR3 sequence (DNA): TGTGCCAGCAGCTTAGCGGGAGGGCCGGTCACCGGGGAGCTGTTTTTT.